A selection of T cell receptor beta chains follows, all from one sample in a study of cytomegalovirus exposure and HLA in healthy donors. Data came from immunoSEQ multiplex PCR; TCRdb stores just in-frame clones and leaves some out. The repertoire includes about 110,000 clones, over 80% of them detected once, and 6% to 8% sits in the top ten. The sequencing input was PBMCs. The receptors come from a man younger than 40 in good health and CMV-seropositive. CDR3s include the opening cysteine and the closing phenylalanine or tryptophan.

j_gene: TRBJ1-2; v_gene: TRBV5-1; CDR3aa: CASSFQGEYGYTF
j_gene: TRBJ1-2; v_gene: TRBV5-4; CDR3aa: CASSSRTDTNYGYTF
j_gene: TRBJ2-1; v_gene: TRBV7-7; CDR3aa: CASSLDPGGSNEQFF
j_gene: TRBJ2-3; v_gene: TRBV5-6; CDR3aa: CASSLTVVTDTQYF
j_gene: TRBJ2-2; v_gene: TRBV9; CDR3aa: CASSGQLNTGELFF
j_gene: TRBJ1-5; v_gene: TRBV19; CDR3aa: CASSRESPRQPQHF
j_gene: TRBJ2-5; v_gene: TRBV6-4; CDR3aa: CASSEGVRGGQETQYF
j_gene: TRBJ2-5; v_gene: TRBV5-1; CDR3aa: CASSLGTGGAETQYF
j_gene: TRBJ1-6; v_gene: TRBV7-2; CDR3aa: CASSLGGTQNSPLHF
j_gene: TRBJ1-1; v_gene: TRBV30; CDR3aa: CAWTGVNTEAFF
j_gene: TRBJ2-7; v_gene: TRBV5-1; CDR3aa: CASSLGTGGVGQYF
j_gene: TRBJ2-5; v_gene: TRBV9; CDR3aa: CASSARQVQETQYF
j_gene: TRBJ2-5; v_gene: TRBV18; CDR3aa: CASSPTSGGHQETQYF
j_gene: TRBJ2-7; v_gene: TRBV19; CDR3aa: CASSIGGGASYEQYF
j_gene: TRBJ2-2; v_gene: TRBV6-6; CDR3aa: CASSNQGLGNTGELFF
j_gene: TRBJ1-1; v_gene: TRBV5-1; CDR3aa: CASSGGTGGPEAFF
j_gene: TRBJ1-1; v_gene: TRBV6-5; CDR3aa: CASRETGGSSSLAFF
j_gene: TRBJ2-3; v_gene: TRBV7-2; CDR3aa: CASSRQALAEDTQYF
j_gene: TRBJ1-5; v_gene: TRBV4-1; CDR3aa: CASSQGLLPRQPQHF
j_gene: TRBJ1-2; v_gene: TRBV6-5; CDR3aa: CASSYDPGATYGYTF
j_gene: TRBJ1-2; v_gene: TRBV10-3; CDR3aa: CAIRPRQENYGYTF
j_gene: TRBJ2-7; v_gene: TRBV18; CDR3aa: CASSPIVTYEQYF
j_gene: TRBJ2-2; v_gene: TRBV7-3; CDR3aa: CASAPGLSNTGELFF
j_gene: TRBJ2-3; v_gene: TRBV6-4; CDR3aa: CASSITAGVNTDTQYF
j_gene: TRBJ2-7; v_gene: TRBV6-1; CDR3aa: CASSTTQQRYEQYF
j_gene: TRBJ2-1; v_gene: TRBV2; CDR3aa: CAMISGSSYNEQFF
j_gene: TRBJ2-7; v_gene: TRBV6-6; CDR3aa: CASSSQLAGGSYEQYF